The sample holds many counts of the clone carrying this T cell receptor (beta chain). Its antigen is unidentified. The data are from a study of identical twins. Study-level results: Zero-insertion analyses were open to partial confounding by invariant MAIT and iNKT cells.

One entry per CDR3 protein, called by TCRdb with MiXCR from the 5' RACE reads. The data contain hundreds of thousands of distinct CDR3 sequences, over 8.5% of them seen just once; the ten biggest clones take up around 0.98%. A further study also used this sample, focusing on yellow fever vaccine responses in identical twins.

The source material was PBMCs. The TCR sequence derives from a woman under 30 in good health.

DNA for the CDR3: TGTGCCAGCAGCTTAGACCCGGGACAGAGACAAGAGACCCAGTACTTC. Translating it yields CASSLDPGQRQETQYF. The chain combines TRBV5-5 with TRBJ2-5; 7 bases agree with TRBD1. This CDR3 region has 16 residues. In germline, CDR1 is SGHKS, CDR2 YYEKEE (reference sequence). The V gene end was trimmed by 2 bases and the J gene end by 2 bases; junction bases not matched to a gene: 9.